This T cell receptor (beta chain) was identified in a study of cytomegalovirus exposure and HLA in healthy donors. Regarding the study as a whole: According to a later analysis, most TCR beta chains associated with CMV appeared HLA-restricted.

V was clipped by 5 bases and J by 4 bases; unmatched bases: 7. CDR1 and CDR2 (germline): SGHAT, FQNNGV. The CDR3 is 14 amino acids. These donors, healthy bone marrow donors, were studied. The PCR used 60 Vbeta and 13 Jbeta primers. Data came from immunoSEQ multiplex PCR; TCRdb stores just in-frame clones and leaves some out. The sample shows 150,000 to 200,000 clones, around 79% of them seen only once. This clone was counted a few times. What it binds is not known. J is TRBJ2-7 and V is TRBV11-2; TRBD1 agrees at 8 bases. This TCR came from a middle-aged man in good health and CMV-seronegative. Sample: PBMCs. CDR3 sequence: CASSADRGLYEQYF. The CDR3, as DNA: TGTGCCAGCAGCGCAGACAGGGGTCTGTACGAGCAGTACTTC.